These 20 T cell receptor beta chains were sequenced from one sample in a study of cytomegalovirus exposure and HLA in healthy donors (dated by TCRdb to about 2017). The library was produced with the immunoSEQ multiplex PCR assay. A mixture of 60 forward primers for TCR Vbeta segments and 13 reverse primers for TCR Jbeta segments was used in the multiplex PCR. TCRdb retrieved this table from immuneACCESS and kept in-frame rearrangements only. Not all clones are present; in checked studies, unresolved V genes account for under half, and no reason is known for the remainder. Within this sample are more than 150,000 clones, with 82% of them counted one time only. Approximately 0.8% of the sample goes to the ten largest clones. Sample: PBMCs. These receptors were taken from a woman between 18 and 29 years old in good health and CMV-seronegative.

This clone was counted only a few times. The V gene is TRBV27, the J gene TRBJ1-1; possible D gene TRBD1, 5 bases. CDR1 is MNHEY and CDR2 is SMNVEV in the germline V gene (reference sequence). The V and J ends lost 5 bases and 4 bases respectively, with 20 bases between them. There are 16 residues in the CDR3. CDR3: CASSTVIGGGSTEAFF. The CDR3 DNA is TGTGCCAGCAGTACAGTAATTGGGGGAGGGAGCACTGAAGCTTTCTTT.

The J gene is TRBJ2-5, the V gene TRBV4-2; D possibly corresponds to TRBD2 (5 bases). The germline CDR1 and CDR2 sequences are LGHNA and YNFKEQ. V was clipped by 0 bases and J by 4 bases, with 18 bases between them. CDR3 size: 17 residues. The CDR3 DNA is TGTGCCAGCAGCCAAGACTGGCGGGCTGGGGTCGGAGAGACCCAGTACTTC. This sequence encodes CASSQDWRAGVGETQYF.

The genes are TRBV18 and TRBJ2-1; TRBD2 matches 10 bases. The J segment lost 7 bases and the V segment lost 2 bases, leaving 8 bases of the junction unmatched. CDR3 length equals 16 residues. Germline V gene data show CDR1 as KGHSH and CDR2 as LQKENI. The CDR3 DNA is TGTGCCAGCTCACCATCTGTAGCGGGGGGAAGGAATGAGCAGTTCTTC. Protein: CASSPSVAGGRNEQFF.

The rearrangement joins TRBV28 to TRBJ1-5; a possible D gene is TRBD1 (6 bases). Trimming took 5 bases from V and 6 from J, leaving 14 bases between them. CDR1 is MDHEN, CDR2 SYDVKM, per germline. This CDR3 comprises 14 residues. CDR3 bases: TGTGCCAGCAGTCTACAGGGCTGGGGTCAGCCCCAGCATTTT. Amino acid sequence: CASSLQGWGQPQHF.

This clone was recorded a few times. The chain joins TRBV5-1 to TRBJ2-1; D perhaps matches TRBD2 (5 bases). The CDR3 extends over 12 amino acids. CDR1 and CDR2 (germline): SGHRS, YFSETQ. Between the trimmed V and J ends, which lost 2 bases and 8 bases, there was a span of 8 bases. CDR3 protein: CASSFLAHEQFF. In DNA form, the CDR3 reads TGCGCCAGCAGCTTCCTAGCACATGAGCAGTTCTTC.

This sequence joins TRBV6-5 and TRBJ2-7; D perhaps matches TRBD1 (5 bases). CDR1 MNHEY and CDR2 SVGAGI come from the germline V gene. The V end lost 1 base, the J end lost 5 bases, and 9 bases lay between the germline ends. The length of the CDR3 is 13 residues. DNA for the CDR3: TGTGCCAGCAGTTACTTGACAGAGAACGAGCAGTACTTC. Residues: CASSYLTENEQYF.

This CDR3 reads CASRFTGVNYGYTF. The CDR3, as DNA: TGTGCCAGCAGATTTACAGGAGTTAACTATGGCTACACCTTC. V usage is TRBV7-2 and J usage is TRBJ1-2; TRBD1 might be the D (5 bases). The V and J ends lost 6 bases and 1 base respectively, with 12 bases between them. Germline values: CDR1 SGHTA, CDR2 FQGNSA. The CDR3 sequence is 14 residues long. Full variable domain (rest looked up from reference TRBV7-2 and TRBJ1-2): GAGVSQSPSNKVTEKGKDVELRCDPISGHTALYWYRQSLGQGLEFLIYFQGNSAPDKSGLPSDRFSAERTGGSVSTLTIQRTQQEDSAVYLCASRFTGVNYGYTFGSGTRLTVV.

V gene TRBV6-5 combines with J gene TRBJ2-1; 7 bases fit TRBD1. Germline V gives CDR1 MNHEY, CDR2 SVGAGI. The trim removed 5 bases at V and 2 bases at J, leaving 6 bases unmatched. The CDR3 runs to 15 residues. CDR3 nucleotide sequence: TGTGCCAGCAGTATCTGGACAGGCCCCTACAATGAGCAGTTCTTC. Protein sequence: CASSIWTGPYNEQFF.

This chain uses TRBV4-1 with TRBJ2-7, with TRBD1 identical over 7 bases. In germline, CDR1 is MGHRA, CDR2 YSYEKL. Germline trimming cut 4 bases from V and 0 bases from J; bases unmatched to any gene: 12. The CDR3 has 17 amino acids. CDR3 DNA sequence: TGCGCCAGCAGCCCAAGCTATGGACAGGCGTACTCCTACGAGCAGTACTTC. Protein sequence: CASSPSYGQAYSYEQYF.

The gene calls are TRBV27 and TRBJ1-2; D uncertain. The CDR3 is 13 amino acids. V gave up 6 bases and J gave up 3 bases, with 11 bases separating them. The germline V gene has CDR1 MNHEY and CDR2 SMNVEV (reference sequence). CDR3: CASSLNFDYGYTF. The CDR3 DNA follows: TGTGCCAGCAGCCTAAATTTTGACTATGGCTACACCTTC.

This chain joins TRBV27 and TRBJ1-4; TRBD1 is a possible D gene (6 bases). Germline-derived CDR1 and CDR2 are MNHEY and SMNVEV (reference sequence). The length of the CDR3 is 12 residues. V was clipped by 6 bases and J by 11 bases, with 13 bases between them. The CDR3 bases are TGTGCCAGCAGCTCACCTCAGGGGAAACTGTTTTTT. Translated, it gives CASSSPQGKLFF. Drawing the rest from reference TRBV27 and TRBJ1-4, the complete variable domain is EAQVTQNPRYLITVTGKKLTVTCSQNMNHEYMSWYRQDPGLGLRQIYYSMNVEVTDKGDVPEGYKVSRKEKRNFPLILESPSPNQTSLYFCASSSPQGKLFFGSGTQLSVL.

This clone was counted a single time. The J gene is TRBJ1-4, the V gene TRBV7-9, with 9 bases aligning to TRBD1. Trimming at V came to 5 bases and at J to 4 bases, leaving 8 bases not matched to a gene. The CDR3 covers 16 residues. Germline V gene data show CDR1 as SEHNR and CDR2 as FQNEAQ (reference sequence). The CDR3 loop is CASSQRQGEDNEKLFF. CDR3 coding DNA: TGTGCCAGCAGCCAACGACAGGGGGAGGATAATGAAAAACTGTTTTTT.

V gene TRBV6-1 combines with J gene TRBJ1-6; D is ambiguous. Per germline, CDR1 MNHNS and CDR2 SASEGT. CDR3 size: 13 residues. V was shortened by 3 bases and J by 14 bases, with 14 bases between the two germline ends. The CDR3 nucleotides are TGTGCCAGCAGTGAGGTGGAGGGAAGCACCCTCCACTTT. Translated: CASSEVEGSTLHF.

This clone was counted between two and nine times. V gene TRBV6-1 combines with J gene TRBJ2-1; TRBD2 aligns across 9 bases. CDR1 and CDR2 (germline): MNHNS, SASEGT. The CDR3 has 14 residues. J was trimmed by 7 bases and V by 8 bases; bases with no gene match: 9. The CDR3 reads CASRATSGANEQFF. CDR3 DNA sequence: TGTGCCAGCCGCGCGACTAGCGGTGCGAATGAGCAGTTCTTC.

The genes are TRBV27 and TRBJ2-5; D is undetermined. CDR3 length equals 12 residues. V shed 5 bases and J shed 0 bases, with 4 bases lying between them. Per the germline V gene, CDR1 is MNHEY and CDR2 is SMNVEV (reference sequence). The CDR3 DNA reads as TGTGCCAGCAGTGAGGACCAAGAGACCCAGTACTTC. The encoded protein is CASSEDQETQYF.

V is TRBV10-3 and J is TRBJ1-3; D ambiguous. The CDR3 consists of 14 residues. Trimming stripped 11 bases from V and 0 bases from J, with 14 bases between. Germline V gene sequence: CDR1 ENHRY, CDR2 SYGVKD. The chain's CDR3 is CAAGSELSGNTIYF. CDR3 nucleotides: TGTGCCGCGGGATCGGAACTCTCTGGAAACACCATATATTTT.

V gene TRBV2 combines with J gene TRBJ1-2, with D maybe TRBD1 (5 bases). The V gene lost 9 bases and the J gene lost 5 bases, with 7 bases spanning the gap. CDR1 SNHLY and CDR2 FYNNEI come from the germline V gene. The length of the CDR3 is 10 residues. CDR3 residues: CARGDYGYTF. CDR3 sequence (DNA): TGTGCCAGAGGGGATTATGGCTACACCTTC.

The J gene is TRBJ2-7, the V gene TRBV21-1; TRBD1 is the table's D call and was not checked against the DNA. TRBV21-1 corresponds to a pseudogene. The CDR3 covers 17 residues. The DNA of the CDR3 is TGTGCCAGCACCAAGCCAGGTCCAGTCAACTGCTCCTACGAGCAGTACTTC. This sequence encodes CASTKPGPVNCSYEQYF.

The CDR3 sequence is CASRPTGGRPPYVPGYTF. CDR3 nucleotide sequence: TGCGCCAGCAGGCCCACAGGGGGGAGGCCCCCATATGTGCCCGGCTACACCTTC. The V and J genes are TRBV23-1 and TRBJ1-2, with 8 bases lining up with TRBD1. TRBV23-1 is filed as an ORF, its function uncertain. This CDR3 comprises 18 residues. Germline trimming cut 6 bases from V and 8 bases from J; bases unmatched to any gene: 23.

The rearrangement uses TRBV7-7 and TRBJ1-4, with D uncertain. The V end lost 5 bases, the J end lost 5 bases, and 18 bases lay between the germline ends. The length of the CDR3 is 16 residues. The germline V gene encodes CDR1 SSHAT and CDR2 FNYEAQ (reference sequence). CDR3 bases: TGTGCCAGCAGCCCGGGGAAGGCGACGCGAAATGAAAAACTGTTTTTT. It codes for CASSPGKATRNEKLFF. Combining the CDR3 with reference TRBV7-7 and TRBJ1-4 gives the whole variable domain GAGVSQSPRYKVTKRGQDVTLRCDPISSHATLYWYQQALGQGPEFLTYFNYEAQPDKSGLPSDRFSAERPEGSISTLTIQRTEQRDSAMYRCASSPGKATRNEKLFFGSGTQLSVL.